This TCR beta chain was sequenced for a study of blood T cell repertoires in COVID-19. Trimming at V came to 5 bases and at J to 1 base, leaving 7 bases not matched to a gene. CDR3 length: 18 amino acids. Germline V gene lookup returns CDR1 MDHEN and CDR2 SYDVKM. Participant age was roughly 18 to 100 years, and participants resided in around 24 US areas. Clinical history reported by participants formed the basis on which cohorts were assigned. Assay used: immunoSEQ multiplex PCR; TCRdb lists only in-frame clones, some missing. The repertoire consists of about 220,000 clones, with 82% occurring once and the leading ten covering under 3.5%.

This receptor was taken from a woman aged 55-70 years who had recovered from COVID-19. What was sequenced was PBMCs or T cells enriched from blood (not recorded which). V and J are TRBV28 and TRBJ1-6; 11 bases match TRBD1. CDR3 sequence reads: CASSASGTGGSYNSPLHF. The CDR3 nucleotides are TGTGCCAGCAGTGCTTCCGGGACAGGGGGATCCTATAATTCACCCCTCCACTTT.